The clone carrying this T cell receptor (beta chain) was seen at least ten times. No antigen is known for it. This record belongs to a study of T-cell memory formation after mild COVID-19. Study-level results: Mostly located in CM and EM were contracting CD4+ clones, with contracting CD8+ clones located in EMRA. Clones that contracted from day 15 to 85 had balanced CD4/CD8; later expanders were CD4+ biased. What remained unconfirmed was the SARS-CoV-2 specificity of second-wave clones peaking on day 37.

5'RACE with constant-segment primers yielded barcoded, UMI-tagged TCR alpha and TCR beta cDNA libraries. Each CDR3 protein is one row after TCRdb ran MiXCR on the 5' RACE reads. This table has hundreds of thousands of distinct CDR3 sequences, about a sixth appearing once. V was clipped by 4 bases and J by 9 bases, with 24 bases between them. Germline loops: CDR1 MNHEY, CDR2 SMNVEV (reference sequence). This CDR3 has 16 residues. This sequence originates from a young man who had mild COVID-19 (a few samples of this study predate the infection). Cell type and time point are not known. Sequenced input: PBMCs or a T cell subset sorted from them (not recorded which). The rearrangement joins TRBV27 to TRBJ2-5; a possible D gene is TRBD1 (7 bases). CDR3 sequence reads: CASSSAGQPLRGAQYF. CDR3 nucleotides: TGTGCCAGCAGTTCTGCGGGACAGCCTTTGAGGGGGGCCCAGTACTTC.